A selection of T cell receptor beta chains follows, all from one sample in a study of blood T cells in healthy people across ages. From the 5' RACE reads, TCRdb called clonotypes with MiXCR, one entry per CDR3 protein. The sample consists of some 1.5 million distinct CDR3 sequences, roughly 28% of them appearing once. Sequenced: blood. The receptors were gathered from a woman aged 25 to 45 in good health. CDR3s include the opening cysteine and the closing phenylalanine or tryptophan. Fields, in order: D gene, J gene, CDR3 length, V gene, clone size, CDR3 protein, CDR3 DNA. D genes are given only for firm matches. Size tells how often a clone was seen (once, few, many) or the class of an expanded clone, and some rows leave it out.

D: TRBD2
J: TRBJ2-1
length: 14
V: TRBV5-1
size: many
CDR3: CASFPTSGYNEQFF
DNA: TGCGCCAGCTTCCCGACTAGCGGCTACAATGAGCAGTTCTTC

D: -
J: TRBJ1-2
length: 13
V: TRBV13
size: -
CDR3: CASSAGFAYGYTF
DNA: TGCGCCAGCAGCGCCGGATTCGCCTATGGCTACACCTTC

D: -
J: TRBJ2-7
length: 14
V: TRBV27
size: -
CDR3: CASSSIFTANEQYF
DNA: TGTGCCAGCAGTTCGATATTTACGGCCAATGAGCAGTACTTC

D: TRBD2
J: TRBJ2-7
length: 15
V: TRBV7-8
size: -
CDR3: CASSFVSGVSYEQYF
DNA: TGTGCCAGCAGCTTCGTTAGCGGGGTCTCCTACGAGCAGTACTTC

D: -
J: TRBJ2-1
length: 15
V: TRBV6-4
size: -
CDR3: CASSQDRYPYNEQFF
DNA: TGTGCCAGCAGTCAAGACAGGTACCCCTACAATGAGCAGTTCTTC

D: -
J: TRBJ2-5
length: 12
V: TRBV20-1
size: few
CDR3: CSARVGSEGQYF
DNA: TGCAGTGCTAGAGTGGGCAGCGAGGGTCAGTACTTC

D: TRBD1
J: TRBJ1-5
length: 14
V: TRBV11-2
size: -
CDR3: CASSLTDRRQPQHF
DNA: TGTGCCAGCAGCTTAACGGACAGGCGCCAGCCCCAGCATTTT

D: TRBD1
J: TRBJ2-1
length: 15
V: TRBV7-9
size: many
CDR3: CASSLGGTGYNEQFF
DNA: TGTGCCAGCAGCTTAGGGGGGACAGGGTACAATGAGCAGTTCTTC

D: -
J: TRBJ2-7
length: 16
V: TRBV28
size: -
CDR3: CASSGPGGRTFYEQYF
DNA: TGTGCCAGCAGTGGGCCGGGTGGCCGAACCTTCTACGAGCAGTACTTC

D: -
J: TRBJ2-7
length: 13
V: TRBV15
size: many
CDR3: CATSRTGAYEQYF
DNA: TGTGCCACCAGCAGAACGGGGGCCTACGAGCAGTACTTC

D: -
J: TRBJ2-1
length: 16
V: TRBV14
size: few
CDR3: CASSQDGPGIYNEQFF
DNA: TGTGCCAGCAGCCAAGATGGGCCCGGCATATACAATGAGCAGTTCTTC

D: -
J: TRBJ2-5
length: 13
V: TRBV10-3
size: -
CDR3: CTVSGQGKETQYF
DNA: TGTACCGTCAGTGGGCAGGGGAAAGAGACCCAGTACTTC

D: -
J: TRBJ1-5
length: 15
V: TRBV7-2
size: -
CDR3: CASSQMGSVGQPQHF
DNA: TGTGCCAGCAGCCAGATGGGGTCAGTTGGACAGCCCCAGCATTTT

D: -
J: TRBJ2-7
length: 14
V: TRBV28
size: -
CDR3: CASSLGSPAYEQYF
DNA: TGTGCCAGCAGTTTGGGGTCTCCAGCCTACGAGCAGTACTTC

D: -
J: TRBJ1-4
length: 14
V: TRBV6-6
size: -
CDR3: CASRPGGEGEKLFF
DNA: TGTGCCAGCAGGCCAGGAGGGGAGGGAGAAAAACTGTTTTTT

D: -
J: TRBJ2-7
length: 14
V: TRBV29-1
size: many
CDR3: CSVEDPGRTVEQYF
DNA: TGCAGCGTTGAAGACCCAGGGAGGACGGTCGAGCAGTACTTC

D: TRBD2
J: TRBJ2-3
length: 16
V: TRBV12-3/TRBV12-4
size: -
CDR3: CASSVRSSGGSDTQYF
DNA: TGTGCCAGCAGTGTACGGTCTAGCGGGGGGTCGGATACGCAGTATTTT

D: -
J: TRBJ2-1
length: 16
V: TRBV7-9
size: few
CDR3: CASSSPPRDTYNEQFF
DNA: TGTGCCAGCAGCTCTCCCCCCCGGGACACCTACAATGAGCAGTTCTTC

D: TRBD2
J: TRBJ2-3
length: 17
V: TRBV7-3
size: -
CDR3: CASSTGLAGGPEDTQYF
DNA: TGTGCCAGCAGCACTGGACTAGCGGGGGGGCCTGAAGATACGCAGTATTTT

D: TRBD1
J: TRBJ2-7
length: 15
V: TRBV4-3
size: many
CDR3: CASSQPGQGVPEQYF
DNA: TGCGCCAGCAGCCAACCGGGACAGGGGGTCCCCGAGCAGTACTTC

D: -
J: TRBJ2-1
length: 15
V: TRBV6-2/TRBV6-3
size: -
CDR3: CATWPRGPSYNEQFF
DNA: TGTGCCACGTGGCCTCGCGGGCCTTCCTACAATGAGCAGTTCTTC

D: TRBD2
J: TRBJ2-1
length: 16
V: TRBV7-2
size: once
CDR3: CASSLKSSGGNNEQFF
DNA: TGTGCCAGCAGCTTAAAGTCTAGCGGGGGGAACAATGAGCAGTTCTTC

D: TRBD1
J: TRBJ2-5
length: 14
V: TRBV10-1
size: -
CDR3: CASSESGTEETQYF
DNA: TGCGCCAGCAGTGAGTCGGGGACAGAAGAGACCCAGTACTTC

D: -
J: TRBJ2-4
length: 12
V: TRBV29-1
size: -
CDR3: CSGRAGRWEQYF
DNA: TGCAGCGGCAGGGCAGGGAGGTGGGAGCAGTACTTC

D: -
J: TRBJ1-2
length: 13
V: TRBV20-1
size: -
CDR3: CSAVRRGAGGYTF
DNA: TGCAGTGCTGTACGGAGGGGGGCTGGCGGCTACACCTTC

D: TRBD1
J: TRBJ1-5
length: 14
V: TRBV2
size: -
CDR3: CASSFDRGNQPQHF
DNA: TGTGCCAGCAGCTTCGACAGGGGGAATCAGCCCCAGCATTTT

D: TRBD2
J: TRBJ2-3
length: 15
V: TRBV7-2
size: -
CDR3: CASSLYKTSGLGQYF
DNA: TGTGCCAGCAGCTTATATAAGACTAGCGGACTAGGGCAGTATTTT

D: -
J: TRBJ1-5
length: 13
V: TRBV6-1
size: -
CDR3: CASRESGGQPQHF
DNA: TGTGCCAGCAGGGAAAGTGGGGGTCAGCCCCAGCATTTT

D: TRBD2
J: TRBJ2-1
length: 14
V: TRBV6-1
size: few
CDR3: CASSATSVYNEQFF
DNA: TGTGCCAGCAGTGCGACTAGCGTCTACAATGAGCAGTTCTTC

D: -
J: TRBJ2-1
length: 14
V: TRBV12-3/TRBV12-4
size: -
CDR3: CASSFGGSYNEKFF
DNA: TGTGCCAGCAGTTTCGGAGGTTCCTACAATGAGAAGTTCTTC

D: -
J: TRBJ1-2
length: 16
V: TRBV20-1
size: -
CDR3: CSARKPNRVGNYGYTF
DNA: TGCAGTGCTAGAAAACCAAACAGGGTTGGAAACTATGGCTACACCTTC

D: -
J: TRBJ2-5
length: 15
V: TRBV20-1
size: -
CDR3: CSARLGGGRRETRYF
DNA: TGCAGTGCTAGATTGGGGGGCGGGAGAAGAGAGACCCGGTACTTC

D: -
J: TRBJ2-7
length: 13
V: TRBV4-3
size: many
CDR3: CASSQEPGAEQYF
DNA: TGCGCCAGCAGCCAAGAACCGGGGGCCGAGCAGTACTTC

D: TRBD2
J: TRBJ2-1
length: 15
V: TRBV6-5
size: -
CDR3: CASSSHSGGAGEQFF
DNA: TGTGCCAGCAGTTCTCATAGCGGGGGGGCCGGGGAGCAGTTCTTC

D: TRBD2
J: TRBJ2-1
length: 13
V: TRBV10-3
size: -
CDR3: CAIGLAQPNEQFF
DNA: TGTGCCATAGGACTAGCCCAACCTAATGAGCAGTTCTTC

D: -
J: TRBJ1-1
length: 13
V: TRBV20-1
size: many
CDR3: CSARRQVYTEAFF
DNA: TGCAGTGCTAGGCGACAGGTTTACACTGAAGCTTTCTTT

D: -
J: TRBJ1-4
length: 13
V: TRBV2
size: -
CDR3: CASSVRDGEKLFF
DNA: TGTGCCAGCAGTGTTAGGGACGGCGAAAAACTGTTTTTT

D: -
J: TRBJ2-4
length: 15
V: TRBV5-1
size: many
CDR3: CASSLGTLAKNIQYF
DNA: TGTGCCAGCAGCCTCGGGACACTAGCCAAAAACATTCAGTACTTC

D: TRBD2
J: TRBJ2-4
length: 19
V: TRBV5-6
size: -
CDR3: CASSLLRLAGVGAKNMQDF
DNA: TGTGCCAGCAGCCTACTCCGACTAGCGGGGGTCGGAGCCAAAAACATGCAGGACTTC

D: -
J: TRBJ2-5
length: 14
V: TRBV5-1
size: -
CDR3: CASSLRGVTETQYF
DNA: TGCGCCAGCAGCTTAAGGGGGGTCACGGAGACCCAGTACTTC

D: TRBD1
J: TRBJ1-1
length: 15
V: TRBV7-2
size: -
CDR3: CASSAQGWRNTEAFF
DNA: TGTGCCAGCAGCGCACAGGGGTGGAGGAACACTGAAGCTTTCTTT

D: -
J: TRBJ1-5
length: 15
V: TRBV9
size: -
CDR3: CASSREGRSNQPQHF
DNA: TGTGCCAGCAGCAGAGAGGGCCGAAGCAATCAGCCCCAGCATTTT

D: -
J: TRBJ2-1
length: 14
V: TRBV7-9
size: -
CDR3: CASSVQPTDNEQFF
DNA: TGTGCCAGCAGCGTCCAGCCGACTGATAATGAGCAGTTCTTC

D: -
J: TRBJ2-5
length: 15
V: TRBV20-1
size: -
CDR3: CCARGGEERGETQYF
DNA: TGCTGTGCTAGGGGCGGGGAGGAGAGGGGCGAGACCCAGTACTTC

D: -
J: TRBJ2-4
length: 15
V: TRBV20-1
size: many
CDR3: CSAPVVGEDQNIQYF
DNA: TGCAGTGCTCCCGTTGTGGGTGAGGACCAAAACATTCAGTACTTC

D: -
J: TRBJ1-2
length: 13
V: TRBV11-2
size: many
CDR3: CASSFNRGNGYTF
DNA: TGTGCCAGCAGCTTTAACAGAGGCAATGGCTACACCTTC

D: -
J: TRBJ2-1
length: 14
V: TRBV20-1
size: -
CDR3: CSARDPGLEVEQFF
DNA: TGCAGTGCTAGGGACCCCGGGCTAGAGGTTGAGCAGTTCTTC

D: -
J: TRBJ1-5
length: 14
V: TRBV6-2/TRBV6-3
size: -
CDR3: CANRPWPGGQPQHF
DNA: TGTGCCAACAGACCCTGGCCTGGGGGTCAGCCCCAGCATTTT

D: TRBD1
J: TRBJ2-3
length: 14
V: TRBV7-2
size: -
CDR3: CACRVGTGPDTQYF
DNA: TGTGCCTGCAGGGTCGGGACAGGTCCAGATACGCAGTATTTT

D: TRBD2
J: TRBJ2-7
length: 15
V: TRBV12-5
size: many
CDR3: CASGPKTGTSGSLYF
DNA: TGTGCTAGTGGACCGAAAACCGGGACTAGCGGGAGTTTGTACTTC

D: TRBD2
J: TRBJ2-1
length: 15
V: TRBV2
size: -
CDR3: CASSKEEAGGQEQFF
DNA: TGTGCCAGCAGTAAGGAGGAAGCGGGGGGCCAAGAGCAGTTCTTC